The 11 T cell receptor beta chains below come from one sample, sequenced in a study of T cell responses to AZD1222 COVID-19 vaccine. Generated by immunoSEQ multiplex PCR, the TCRdb table keeps only in-frame clones and is missing some. The sample has about 120,000 clones, roughly 87% seen once; the top ten hold around a tenth. The specimen was peripheral blood, collected on day 0 of AZD1222 vaccination. All receptors derive from an adult in good health.

The V gene is TRBV4-1, the J gene TRBJ1-3; 8 bases align to TRBD1. CDR3 length: 15 residues. V was pared by 3 bases and J by 2 bases, with 3 bases of the junction left unmatched. Looked up from germline, CDR1 is MGHRA and CDR2 is YSYEKL. CDR3 region: CASSHDRGPGNTIYF. CDR3 sequence (DNA): TGCGCCAGCAGCCACGACAGGGGACCTGGAAACACCATATATTTT.

The rearrangement joins TRBV28 to TRBJ1-1; a weak D match, TRBD1 (5 bases). This CDR3 comprises 11 residues. Germline V lookup: CDR1 MDHEN, CDR2 SYDVKM. V lost 3 bases and J 7 bases, leaving 6 bases between the germline ends. CDR3 DNA: TGTGCCAGCAGTTTGGGGGATGAAGCTTTCTTT. The encoded protein is CASSLGDEAFF. The full variable domain, its missing parts supplied by reference TRBV28 and TRBJ1-1, is DVKVTQSSRYLVKRTGEKVFLECVQDMDHENMFWYRQDPGLGLRLIYFSYDVKMKEKGDIPEGYSVSREKKERFSLILESASTNQTSMYLCASSLGDEAFFGQGTRLTVV.

In its sample, this clone was seen once. This sequence joins TRBV6-2 or TRBV6-3 and TRBJ2-3; possible D gene TRBD2, 5 bases. The V gene's germline CDR1 is MNHEY and CDR2 SVGEGT. The V end was cut by 6 bases, the J end by 1 base, with 11 bases between. CDR3 length: 14 residues. The CDR3 DNA sequence: TGTGCCAGCAGCCCAGGACTTCGCACAGATACGCAGTATTTT. Protein: CASSPGLRTDTQYF.

The J gene is TRBJ1-6, the V gene TRBV18; 12 bases fit TRBD1. The CDR3 consists of 15 residues. CDR1 and CDR2 (germline): KGHSH, LQKENI. The V gene end was trimmed by 3 bases and the J gene end by 10 bases; junction bases not matched to a gene: 4. The CDR3 here is CASSPPGQGASPLHF. CDR3 bases: TGTGCCAGCTCACCGCCGGGACAGGGGGCATCACCCCTCCACTTT.

This clone was counted between two and nine times. Distinct nucleotide sequences in the sample also encode this CDR3. The J gene is TRBJ2-5, the V gene TRBV6-1, with 11 bases that match TRBD2. Germline loops: CDR1 MNHNS, CDR2 SASEGT. The CDR3 covers 15 residues. Trimming removed 2 bases from V and 1 base from J; junction bases left unmatched: 0. This CDR3 is CASSELAGGQETQYF. CDR3 in DNA: TGTGCCAGCAGTGAACTAGCGGGGGGCCAAGAGACCCAGTACTTC.

The CDR3 region has the DNA TGTGCCAGCAGCCCAATCGGTCGGGCCGCGAACACCGGGGAGCTGTTTTTT. Translation: CASSPIGRAANTGELFF. This rearrangement joins TRBV7-2 to TRBJ2-2; D is unclear. Per the germline V gene, CDR1 is SGHTA and CDR2 is FQGNSA. Trimming stripped 5 bases from V and 0 bases from J, with 16 bases between. CDR3 length equals 17 residues.

The CDR3 nucleotides are TGTGCCAGCAGGGACAGTTACTACAATGAGCAGTTCTTC. It codes for CASRDSYYNEQFF. The chain carries TRBV5-8 and TRBJ2-1; a weak D match, TRBD1 (6 bases). There are 13 residues in the CDR3. From germline, CDR1 is SGHTS and CDR2 YDEGEE. Trimming removed 5 bases from V and 3 bases from J, with 9 bases in between.

The chain joins TRBV9 to TRBJ1-3; D unresolved. This CDR3 spans 15 amino acids. Germline loops: CDR1 SGDLS, CDR2 YYNGEE. V was shortened by 7 bases and J by 0 bases, with 14 bases between the two germline ends. The CDR3 DNA reads TGTGCCAGCGGGGAGGACGGGAGCTCTGGAAACACCATATATTTT. This gives the protein CASGEDGSSGNTIYF.

This clone was detected once. One end of the junction fails to match germline, which may point to a read error. The rearrangement links TRBV19 to TRBJ1-6; 9 bases agree with TRBD1. CDR3 length: 17 amino acids. CDR1 is LNHDA and CDR2 is SQIVND in the germline V gene (reference sequence). The CDR3 is CASTSSPGQGYYSPLHF. The CDR3 nucleotides read TGTGCCAGTACCTCTTCACCGGGACAGGGCTATTATTCACCCCTCCACTTT.

This rearrangement joins TRBV28 to TRBJ2-5, with 16 bases matching TRBD2. Germline values: CDR1 MDHEN, CDR2 SYDVKM. This CDR3 comprises 16 residues. Unmatched junction bases numbered 5, after V lost 6 bases and J lost 4 bases. The DNA of the CDR3 is TGTGCCAGCAGAGGGACTAGCGGGAGGGATGGAGAGACCCAGTACTTC. Its protein is CASRGTSGRDGETQYF.

The chain employs TRBV19 and TRBJ2-1, with 10 bases that match TRBD1. Trimming took 2 bases from V and 0 from J; bases not matched to a gene: 4. Germline CDR1 is LNHDA and CDR2 is SQIVND (reference sequence). The CDR3 runs 17 residues. As DNA, the CDR3 is TGTGCCAGTAGTATATGGGACAGGGGTGTCTCCTACAATGAGCAGTTCTTC. This gives the protein CASSIWDRGVSYNEQFF. The whole variable domain, filled in from reference TRBV19 and TRBJ2-1, reads DGGITQSPKYLFRKEGQNVTLSCEQNLNHDAMYWYRQDPGQGLRLIYYSQIVNDFQKGDIAEGYSVSREKKESFPLTVTSAQKNPTAFYLCASSIWDRGVSYNEQFFGPGTRLTVL.